This T cell receptor beta chain is from a study of T cell responses to AZD1222 COVID-19 vaccine. Libraries were prepared by immunoSEQ multiplex PCR; TCRdb keeps only in-frame clonotypes and omits some of them. The sample has approximately 150,000 clones; 88% are singletons. The CDR3 contains 15 residues. Trimming took off 4 bases at V and 1 base at J, with 10 bases between the two ends. Per the germline V gene, CDR1 is ENHRY and CDR2 is SYGVKD. This sequence joins TRBV10-3 and TRBJ2-2; possibly TRBD2 for D (5 bases). Specimen: peripheral blood, collected 28 days after the second AZD1222 dose. This sequence originates from an adult who received the AZD1222 COVID-19 vaccine. The CDR3 here is CAISGTGKNTGELFF. The CDR3 bases are TGTGCCATCAGTGGGACGGGAAAGAACACCGGGGAGCTGTTTTTT.